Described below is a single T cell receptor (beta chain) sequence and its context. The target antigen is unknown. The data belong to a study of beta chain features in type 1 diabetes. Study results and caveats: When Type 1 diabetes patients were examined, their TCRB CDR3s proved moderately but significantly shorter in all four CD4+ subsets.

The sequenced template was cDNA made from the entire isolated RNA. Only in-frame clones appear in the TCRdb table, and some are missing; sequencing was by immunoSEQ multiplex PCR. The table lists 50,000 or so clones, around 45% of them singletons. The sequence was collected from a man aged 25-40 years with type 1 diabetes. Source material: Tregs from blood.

Here the CDR3 reads CASSLGTLTSYGYTF. The CDR3 coding sequence is TGCGCCAGCAGCTTGGGGACACTTACCTCCTATGGCTACACCTTC. The chain carries TRBV5-1 and TRBJ1-2; a possible D gene is TRBD1 (5 bases). V was cut by 0 bases and J by 4 bases, with 13 bases left in between. Germline values: CDR1 SGHRS, CDR2 YFSETQ. The CDR3 has 15 residues.